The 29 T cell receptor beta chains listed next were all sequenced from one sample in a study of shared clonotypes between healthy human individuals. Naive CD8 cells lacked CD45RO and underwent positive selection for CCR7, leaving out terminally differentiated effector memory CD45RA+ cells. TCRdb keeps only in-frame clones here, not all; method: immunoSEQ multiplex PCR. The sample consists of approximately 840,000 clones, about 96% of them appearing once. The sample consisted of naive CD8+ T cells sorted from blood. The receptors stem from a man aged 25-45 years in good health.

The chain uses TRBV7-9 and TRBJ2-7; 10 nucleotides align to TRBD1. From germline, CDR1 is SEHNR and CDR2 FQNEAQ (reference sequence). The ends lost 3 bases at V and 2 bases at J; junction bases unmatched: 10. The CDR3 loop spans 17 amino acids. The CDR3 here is CASSFPSGQGDPYEQYF. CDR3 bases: TGTGCCAGCAGCTTCCCTAGTGGACAGGGGGATCCCTACGAGCAGTACTTC.

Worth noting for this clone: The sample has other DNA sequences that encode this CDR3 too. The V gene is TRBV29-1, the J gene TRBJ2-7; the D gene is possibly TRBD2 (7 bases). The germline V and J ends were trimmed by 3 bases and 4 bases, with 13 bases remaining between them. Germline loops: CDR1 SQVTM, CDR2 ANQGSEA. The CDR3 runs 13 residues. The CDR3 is CSVEEGEGYEQYF. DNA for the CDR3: TGCAGCGTTGAGGAGGGGGAGGGTTACGAGCAGTACTTC.

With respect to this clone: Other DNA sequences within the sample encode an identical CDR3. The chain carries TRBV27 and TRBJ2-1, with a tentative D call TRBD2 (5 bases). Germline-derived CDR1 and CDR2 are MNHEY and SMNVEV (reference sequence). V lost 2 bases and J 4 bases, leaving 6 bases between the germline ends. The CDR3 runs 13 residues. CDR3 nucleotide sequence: TGTGCCAGCAGTTTAAGAGGGTACAATGAGCAGTTCTTC. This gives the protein CASSLRGYNEQFF.

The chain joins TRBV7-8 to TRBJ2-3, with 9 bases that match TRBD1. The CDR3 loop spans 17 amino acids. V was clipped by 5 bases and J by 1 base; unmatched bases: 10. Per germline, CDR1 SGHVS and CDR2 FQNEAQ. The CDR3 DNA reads TGTGCCAGCAGCAAACAACAGGGGGCTTTCGGCACAGATACGCAGTATTTT. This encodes CASSKQQGAFGTDTQYF.

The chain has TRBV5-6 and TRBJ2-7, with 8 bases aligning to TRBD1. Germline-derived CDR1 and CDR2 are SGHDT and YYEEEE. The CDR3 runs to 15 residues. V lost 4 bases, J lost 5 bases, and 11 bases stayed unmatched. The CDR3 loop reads CASSPPLGQEDEQYF. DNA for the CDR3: TGTGCCAGCAGCCCTCCTTTGGGACAGGAGGACGAGCAGTACTTC. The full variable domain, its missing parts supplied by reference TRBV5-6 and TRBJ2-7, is DAGVTQSPTHLIKTRGQQVTLRCSPKSGHDTVSWYQQALGQGPQFIFQYYEEEERQRGNFPDRFSGHQFPNYSSELNVNALLLGDSALYLCASSPPLGQEDEQYFGPGTRLTVT.

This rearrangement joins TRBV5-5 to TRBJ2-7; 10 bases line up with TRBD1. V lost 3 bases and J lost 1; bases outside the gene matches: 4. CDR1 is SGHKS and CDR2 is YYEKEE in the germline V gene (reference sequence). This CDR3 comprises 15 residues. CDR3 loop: CASSWTGGGSYEQYF. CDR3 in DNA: TGTGCCAGCAGCTGGACAGGGGGAGGTTCCTACGAGCAGTACTTC.

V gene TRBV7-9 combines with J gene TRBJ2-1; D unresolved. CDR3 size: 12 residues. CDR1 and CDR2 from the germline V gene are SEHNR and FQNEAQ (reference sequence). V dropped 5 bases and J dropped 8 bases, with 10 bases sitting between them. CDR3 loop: CASSPAHYEQFF. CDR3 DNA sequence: TGTGCCAGCAGCCCGGCACATTATGAGCAGTTCTTC.

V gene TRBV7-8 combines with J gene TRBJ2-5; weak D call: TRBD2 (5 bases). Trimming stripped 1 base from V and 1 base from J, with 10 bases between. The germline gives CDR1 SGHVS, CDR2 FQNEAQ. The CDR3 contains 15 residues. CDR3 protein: CASSLGGGSQETQYF. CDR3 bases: TGTGCCAGCAGCTTAGGAGGAGGCAGCCAAGAGACCCAGTACTTC.

This CDR3 reads CASSYFADTQYF. The CDR3 DNA reads as TGTGCCAGCAGCTACTTCGCAGATACGCAGTATTTT. The chain carries TRBV7-9 and TRBJ2-3; D not resolved. The CDR3 loop spans 12 amino acids. V shed 4 bases and J shed 4 bases, with 6 bases lying between them. Germline CDR1 reads SEHNR; CDR2 reads FQNEAQ (reference sequence).

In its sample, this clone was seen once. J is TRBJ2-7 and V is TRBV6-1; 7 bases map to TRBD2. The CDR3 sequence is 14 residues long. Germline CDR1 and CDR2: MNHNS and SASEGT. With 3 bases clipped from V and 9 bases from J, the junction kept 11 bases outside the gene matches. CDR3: CASSDFLGGKWQYF. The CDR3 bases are TGTGCCAGCAGTGATTTCTTGGGAGGGAAGTGGCAGTACTTC.

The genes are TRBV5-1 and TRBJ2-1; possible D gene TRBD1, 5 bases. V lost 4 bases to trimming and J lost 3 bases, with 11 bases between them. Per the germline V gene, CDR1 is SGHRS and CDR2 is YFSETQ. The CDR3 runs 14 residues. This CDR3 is CASSGRGHYNEQFF. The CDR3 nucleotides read TGCGCCAGCAGCGGCCGTGGACACTACAATGAGCAGTTCTTC.

CDR3 nucleotide sequence: TGTGCCAGCACCTCACCTAAAGCGGGAGGGCCAGATACGCAGTATTTT. It specifies CASTSPKAGGPDTQYF. The gene calls are TRBV7-6 and TRBJ2-3, with 10 bases identical to TRBD2. V shed 7 bases and J 4 bases; nucleotides not matched to a gene: 11. CDR1 is SGHVS, CDR2 FNYEAQ, per germline. The CDR3 runs 16 residues.

CDR3 residues: CASSQPGQKSYEQYF. Here the CDR3 DNA reads TGTGCCAGCAGTCAACCGGGACAGAAATCCTACGAGCAGTACTTC. The chain uses TRBV28 and TRBJ2-7; 7 bases map to TRBD1. CDR1 is MDHEN and CDR2 is SYDVKM in the germline V gene. Trimming at V came to 5 bases and at J to 1 base, leaving 8 bases not matched to a gene. CDR3 size: 15 residues.

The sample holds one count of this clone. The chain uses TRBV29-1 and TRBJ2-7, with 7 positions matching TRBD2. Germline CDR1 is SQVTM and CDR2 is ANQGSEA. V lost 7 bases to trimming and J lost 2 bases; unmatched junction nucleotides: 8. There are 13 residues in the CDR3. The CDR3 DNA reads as TGCAGCGCTTGGGAGGGGCCCGCCTACGAGCAGTACTTC. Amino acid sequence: CSAWEGPAYEQYF.

The CDR3 DNA sequence: TGTGCCAGCAGCCCCCGACAGGACTACAATGAGCAGTTCTTC. Translation: CASSPRQDYNEQFF. The chain has TRBV7-9 and TRBJ2-1; D is perhaps TRBD1 (6 bases). Trimming left V 5 bases short and J 3 bases short, with 11 bases between. Germline V gene lookup returns CDR1 SEHNR and CDR2 FQNEAQ (reference sequence). The CDR3 length is 14 residues.

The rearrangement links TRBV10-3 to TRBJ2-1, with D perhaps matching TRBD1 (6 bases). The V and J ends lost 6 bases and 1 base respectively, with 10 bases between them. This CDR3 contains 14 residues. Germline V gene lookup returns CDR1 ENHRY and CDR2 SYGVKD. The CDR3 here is CAISKGDSYNEQFF. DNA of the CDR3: TGTGCCATCAGCAAGGGGGATTCCTACAATGAGCAGTTCTTC.

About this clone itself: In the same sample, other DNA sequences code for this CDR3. CDR3 region: CASSPGGYEQYF. The CDR3 DNA reads as TGTGCCAGCAGCCCAGGAGGCTACGAGCAGTACTTC. The rearrangement uses TRBV7-8 and TRBJ2-7, with D possibly being TRBD2 (5 bases). The ends were cut back, 5 bases at V and 3 bases at J, with 8 bases in the middle. The CDR3 spans 12 residues. Germline CDR1 reads SGHVS; CDR2 reads FQNEAQ.

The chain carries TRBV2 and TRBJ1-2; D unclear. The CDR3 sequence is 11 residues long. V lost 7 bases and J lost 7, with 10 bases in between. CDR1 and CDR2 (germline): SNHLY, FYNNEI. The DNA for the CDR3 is TGTGCCAGCATCAGCGGGCGTGGCTACACCTTC. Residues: CASISGRGYTF. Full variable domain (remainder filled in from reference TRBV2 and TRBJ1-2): EPEVTQTPSHQVTQMGQEVILRCVPISNHLYFYWYRQILGQKVEFLVSFYNNEISEKSEIFDDQFSVERPDGSNFTLKIRSTKLEDSAMYFCASISGRGYTFGSGTRLTVV.

The CDR3 DNA reads as TGCAGCGTTGAAGCGGTGGACTATGGCTACACCTTC. Its translation: CSVEAVDYGYTF. The V call is TRBV29-1, the J call TRBJ1-2; D unclear. From germline, CDR1 is SQVTM and CDR2 ANQGSEA. The CDR3 is 12 residues long. Trimming left V 1 base short and J 3 bases short, with 6 bases between. Filled out from reference TRBV29-1 and TRBJ1-2, the complete variable domain reads SAVISQKPSRDICQRGTSLTIQCQVDSQVTMMFWYRQQPGQSLTLIATANQGSEATYESGFVIDKFPISRPNLTFSTLTVSNMSPEDSSIYLCSVEAVDYGYTFGSGTRLTVV.

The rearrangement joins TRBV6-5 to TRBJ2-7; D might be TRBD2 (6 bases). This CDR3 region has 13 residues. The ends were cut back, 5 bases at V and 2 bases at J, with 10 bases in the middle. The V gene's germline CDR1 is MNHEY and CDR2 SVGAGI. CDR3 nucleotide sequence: TGTGCCAGCAGTCGACTAGGAACCTACGAGCAGTACTTC. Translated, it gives CASSRLGTYEQYF.

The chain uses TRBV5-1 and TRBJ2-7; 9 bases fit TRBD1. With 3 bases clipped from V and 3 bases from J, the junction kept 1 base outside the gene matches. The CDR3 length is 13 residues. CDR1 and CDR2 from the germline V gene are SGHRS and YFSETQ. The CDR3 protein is CASSWGQGYEQYF. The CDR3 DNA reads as TGCGCCAGCAGCTGGGGACAGGGCTACGAGCAGTACTTC.

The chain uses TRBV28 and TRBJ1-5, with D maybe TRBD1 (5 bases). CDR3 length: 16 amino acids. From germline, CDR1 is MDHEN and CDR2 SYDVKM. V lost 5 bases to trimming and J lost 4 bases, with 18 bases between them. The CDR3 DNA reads TGTGCCAGCAGTAAACCACAGGTGGTGGGGAATCAGCCCCAGCATTTT. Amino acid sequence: CASSKPQVVGNQPQHF.

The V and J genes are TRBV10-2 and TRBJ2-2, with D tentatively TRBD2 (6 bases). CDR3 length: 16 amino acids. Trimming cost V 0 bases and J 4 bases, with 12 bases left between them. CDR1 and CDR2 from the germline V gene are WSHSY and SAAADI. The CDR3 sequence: CASSESGGLITGELFF. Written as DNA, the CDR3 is TGCGCCAGCAGTGAGTCGGGGGGACTTATCACCGGGGAGCTGTTTTTT.

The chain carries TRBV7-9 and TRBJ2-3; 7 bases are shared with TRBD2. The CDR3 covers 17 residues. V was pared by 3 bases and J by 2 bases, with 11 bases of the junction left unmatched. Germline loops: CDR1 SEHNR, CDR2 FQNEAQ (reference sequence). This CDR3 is CASSFVIGSGVTDTQYF. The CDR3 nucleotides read TGTGCCAGCAGCTTCGTCATAGGGAGCGGGGTCACAGATACGCAGTATTTT.

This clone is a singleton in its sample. The CDR3 sequence is CASSWGPYYGYTF. DNA of the CDR3: TGTGCCAGCAGTTGGGGACCCTACTATGGCTACACCTTC. The chain uses TRBV6-5 and TRBJ1-2, with D possibly matching TRBD1 (5 bases). The CDR3 is 13 residues long. Germline V gene data show CDR1 as MNHEY and CDR2 as SVGAGI. Trimming left V 4 bases short and J 3 bases short, with 9 bases between.

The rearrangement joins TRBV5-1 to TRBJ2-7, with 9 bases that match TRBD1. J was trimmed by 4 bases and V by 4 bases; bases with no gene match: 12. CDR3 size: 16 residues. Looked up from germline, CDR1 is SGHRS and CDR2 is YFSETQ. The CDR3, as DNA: TGCGCCAGCAGCCCTGGACAGGGGACACCTTCTTACGAGCAGTACTTC. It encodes CASSPGQGTPSYEQYF.

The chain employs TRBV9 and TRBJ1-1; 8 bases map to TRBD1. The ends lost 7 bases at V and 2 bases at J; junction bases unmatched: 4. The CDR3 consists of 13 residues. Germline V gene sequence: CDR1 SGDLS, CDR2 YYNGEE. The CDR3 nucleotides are TGTGCCAGCCCGGACAGGGTCAACACTGAAGCTTTCTTT. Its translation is CASPDRVNTEAFF.

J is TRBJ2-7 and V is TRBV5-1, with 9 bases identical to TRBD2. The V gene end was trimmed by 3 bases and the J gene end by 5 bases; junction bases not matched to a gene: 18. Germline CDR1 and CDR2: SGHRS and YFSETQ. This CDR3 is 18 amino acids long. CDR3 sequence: CASSWRGSGSQPKDEQYF. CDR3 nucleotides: TGCGCCAGCAGCTGGCGGGGTAGCGGGAGCCAACCTAAGGACGAGCAGTACTTC.

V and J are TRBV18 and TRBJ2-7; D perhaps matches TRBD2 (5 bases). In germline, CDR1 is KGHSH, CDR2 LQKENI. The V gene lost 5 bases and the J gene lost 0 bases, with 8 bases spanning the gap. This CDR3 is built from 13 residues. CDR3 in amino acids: CASSGENSYEQYF. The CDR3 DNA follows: TGTGCCAGCTCAGGGGAGAACTCCTACGAGCAGTACTTC.